This T cell receptor beta chain was sequenced for a study of T cells in Graves' hyperthyroidism and ophthalmopathy. Cells are PBMCs isolated from roughly 9.3 ml of fresh blood. The CDR3 extends over 14 amino acids. CDR1 and CDR2 (germline): LNHDA, SQIVND (reference sequence). Deletions cut 4 bases from V and 0 bases from J, with 9 bases between. TCR beta CDR3 regions were amplified from RNA. With the HTBI primer set, the TCR CDR3 went through a first round of RT-PCR. TCRdb re-derived calls from the multiplex PCR reads in MiXCR, one entry per CDR3 protein. The sample lists 400,000 to 600,000 distinct CDR3 sequences, roughly 16% occurring once.

This TCR was sampled from a woman between 25 and 40 years old with Graves' ophthalmopathy. The chain uses TRBV19 and TRBJ1-1, with D hard to call. Sequenced: blood. The CDR3 DNA reads TGTGCCAGTAGTAAGGATCCTATGAACACTGAAGCTTTCTTT. Residues: CASSKDPMNTEAFF. The whole variable domain, filled in from reference TRBV19 and TRBJ1-1, reads DGGITQSPKYLFRKEGQNVTLSCEQNLNHDAMYWYRQDPGQGLRLIYYSQIVNDFQKGDIAEGYSVSREKKESFPLTVTSAQKNPTAFYLCASSKDPMNTEAFFGQGTRLTVV.